These 10 T cell receptor beta chains were sequenced from one sample in a study of T cells in Graves' hyperthyroidism and ophthalmopathy. What was amplified from RNA transcripts were TCR beta CDR3 regions. The primer set for the first-round RT-PCR of the TCR CDR3 was HTBI. Using its own MiXCR run on the multiplex PCR reads, TCRdb lists one record per CDR3 protein. Of approximately 530,000 distinct CDR3 sequences in the sample, 15% to 20% were seen once. Sequencing input: blood. All receptors derive from a man aged 35-49 years with Graves' ophthalmopathy.

In this sample, this clonotype turned up many times. This chain joins TRBV11-2 and TRBJ2-3; D not certain. V was clipped by 7 bases and J by 6 bases, with 11 bases between them. CDR3 length equals 12 residues. Germline V lookup: CDR1 SGHAT, CDR2 FQNNGV. Here the CDR3 DNA reads TGTGCCAGCACACCTGCAACCGATACGCAGTATTTT. Its protein product is CASTPATDTQYF.

This clonotype was counted between two and nine times. The rearrangement links TRBV20-1 to TRBJ2-3; TRBD2 aligns across 7 bases. Germline lookup yields CDR1 DFQATT and CDR2 SNEGSKA (reference sequence). V was pared by 0 bases and J by 5 bases, with 14 bases of the junction left unmatched. The CDR3 runs to 17 residues. CDR3 residues: CSAREGRGRAREDTQYF. CDR3 coding DNA: TGCAGTGCTAGAGAGGGACGAGGGAGGGCCAGGGAAGATACGCAGTATTTT.

The sample holds many counts of this clonotype. This chain joins TRBV27 and TRBJ2-3, with 13 bases lining up with TRBD2. V shed 5 bases, J shed 2 bases, and the junction held 4 bases outside the gene matches. The CDR3 loop spans 16 amino acids. Germline-derived CDR1 and CDR2 are MNHEY and SMNVEV (reference sequence). The CDR3 loop reads CASSPGTSGTTDTQYF. Here the CDR3 DNA reads TGTGCCAGCAGTCCAGGGACTAGCGGGACCACAGATACGCAGTATTTT.

This clonotype was counted between two and nine times. This rearrangement joins TRBV11-2 to TRBJ1-4; 7 nucleotides match TRBD1. Germline values: CDR1 SGHAT, CDR2 FQNNGV. The trim removed 6 bases at V and 4 bases at J, leaving 5 bases unmatched. CDR3 length: 14 residues. CDR3 region: CASSFGTDNEKLFF. CDR3 DNA sequence: TGTGCCAGCAGTTTCGGGACAGATAATGAAAAACTGTTTTTT.

The CDR3 nucleotides are TGCAGCGTTGAAGAACTTGACAAAGCCGGCAACGAGCAGTACTTC. Protein product: CSVEELDKAGNEQYF. This chain uses TRBV29-1 with TRBJ2-7; no definite D call. Germline V CDR1 and CDR2: SQVTM, ANQGSEA. The length of the CDR3 is 15 residues. The V end was cut by 0 bases, the J end by 5 bases, with 17 bases between.

This sequence joins TRBV11-2 and TRBJ1-2; D remains unclear. Germline CDR1 SGHAT, CDR2 FQNNGV. This CDR3 comprises 12 residues. V lost 4 bases, J lost 5 bases, and 8 bases lay in between. The CDR3 region has the DNA TGTGCCAGCAGCTCCCAGAGATATGGCTACACCTTC. It encodes CASSSQRYGYTF.

This clonotype was picked up many times. The chain carries TRBV2 and TRBJ2-2; no clear D gene. V lost 2 bases, J lost 2 bases, and 6 bases lay in between. CDR3 size: 14 residues. Per germline, CDR1 SNHLY and CDR2 FYNNEI. Here the CDR3 DNA reads TGTGCCAGCAGTGAACAGTATAACACCGGGGAGCTGTTTTTT. Translated: CASSEQYNTGELFF.

The sample holds many counts of this clonotype. The junction and the germline gene differ at one end; a read error may be behind it. This chain links TRBV7-7 with TRBJ2-3, with D tentatively TRBD2 (5 bases). CDR3 length: 13 residues. CDR1 and CDR2 (germline): SSHAT, FNYEAQ (reference sequence). Here the CDR3 DNA reads TGTGCTAGCAGCTCCCACTCGGGGAGTACGCAGTATTTT. Translation: CASSSHSGSTQYF.

This clonotype is a singleton in its sample. The V call is TRBV27, the J call TRBJ1-4, with TRBD1 matching 9 bases. Germline V lookup: CDR1 MNHEY, CDR2 SMNVEV (reference sequence). This CDR3 has 17 amino acids. Trimming took 6 bases from V and 3 from J; bases not matched to a gene: 11. CDR3 in DNA: TGTGCCAGCAGCCCCGGGACAGGGCTCTCGGCTAATGAAAAACTGTTTTTT. Translation: CASSPGTGLSANEKLFF.

The chain carries TRBV4-3 and TRBJ2-1; no definite D call. The CDR3 runs to 16 residues. Trimming cost V 0 bases and J 2 bases, with 11 bases left between them. CDR1 and CDR2 (germline): LGHNA, YSLEER. The CDR3 DNA is TGCGCCAGCAGCCAAGAGGTGGTGGTTACCTACAATGAGCAGTTCTTC. The encoded protein is CASSQEVVVTYNEQFF.